One and the same sample provided the 23 T cell receptor beta chains below, sequenced in a study of CD8 T cells in Susac syndrome. Random hexamers were used to reverse transcribe the RNA input (about 0.5 to 1 ug). Each CDR3 protein is one row after TCRdb ran MiXCR on the immunoSEQ multiplex PCR reads. The sample carries 150,000 or so distinct CDR3 sequences, 95% recorded once. Sequenced material: CD4+ T cells from PBMCs. Every receptor here comes from a human donor with Susac syndrome.

This clonotype was seen once. The chain employs TRBV20-1 and TRBJ1-5; TRBD1 aligns across 9 bases. J was trimmed by 8 bases and V by 0 bases; bases with no gene match: 5. Germline-derived CDR1 and CDR2 are DFQATT and SNEGSKA (reference sequence). The CDR3 runs 14 residues. Here the CDR3 reads CSARDGTGMEPQHF. The CDR3, as DNA: TGCAGTGCTAGAGATGGGACAGGGATGGAGCCCCAGCATTTT.

This clonotype was recorded only once. This chain joins TRBV7-2 and TRBJ2-7; D might be TRBD2 (5 bases). Trimming removed 5 bases at V and 4 bases at J, with 12 bases between. Germline CDR1 and CDR2: SGHTA and FQGNSA. The CDR3 loop spans 13 amino acids. The CDR3 reads CASSTGMGYEQYF. DNA of the CDR3: TGTGCCAGCAGCACGGGGATGGGATACGAGCAGTACTTC.

The chain carries TRBV20-1 and TRBJ1-5; no clear D gene. Trimming shortened V by 0 bases and J by 3 bases, and 3 bases separated the two germline ends. The CDR3 totals 12 residues. Germline lookup yields CDR1 DFQATT and CDR2 SNEGSKA (reference sequence). CDR3 nucleotide sequence: TGCAGTGCTAGAGATCCCAATCAGCCCCAGCATTTT. It specifies CSARDPNQPQHF.

The chain couples TRBV12-3 or TRBV12-4 to TRBJ1-2, with 10 bases fitting TRBD1. Losses at the gene ends were 5 bases for V and 7 bases for J; bases not matched to a gene: 10. The CDR3 sequence is 15 residues long. The CDR3 is CASSLPGQGFSGYTF. CDR3 DNA sequence: TGTGCCAGCAGTCTACCGGGACAGGGGTTCTCTGGCTACACCTTC.

The DNA of the CDR3 is TGCAGTGCTAGAGACGAAGGTGCCGGCACAGATACGCAGTATTTT. This sequence encodes CSARDEGAGTDTQYF. The genes are TRBV20-1 and TRBJ2-3; no definite D call. CDR3 length equals 15 residues. Trimming shortened V by 0 bases and J by 1 base, and 11 bases separated the two germline ends. CDR1 is DFQATT and CDR2 is SNEGSKA in the germline V gene (reference sequence).

This clonotype was found once. The chain is built from TRBV9 and TRBJ2-3; D gene uncertain. CDR3 size: 16 residues. Germline CDR1 reads SGDLS; CDR2 reads YYNGEE. V was clipped by 4 bases and J by 0 bases, with 15 bases between them. CDR3 protein: CASSPLGLGSTDTQYF. CDR3 nucleotide sequence: TGTGCCAGCAGCCCCTTAGGTTTGGGGAGCACAGATACGCAGTATTTT.

The chain has TRBV20-1 and TRBJ1-5; D call uncertain. The CDR3 has 13 amino acids. V gave up 6 bases and J gave up 6 bases, with 15 bases separating them. Per the germline V gene, CDR1 is DFQATT and CDR2 is SNEGSKA (reference sequence). The CDR3 loop reads CSAEGVIGQPQHF. The CDR3 nucleotides read TGCAGTGCCGAAGGAGTTATCGGTCAGCCCCAGCATTTT.

The chain couples TRBV20-1 to TRBJ2-4; 7 bases match TRBD1. Germline CDR1 DFQATT, CDR2 SNEGSKA (reference sequence). After removal of 3 bases from V and 8 bases from J, the junction contained 19 bases not matched to a gene. The length of the CDR3 is 17 residues. Here the CDR3 reads CSASPGTDPLTADIQYF. The CDR3 DNA is TGCAGTGCTAGCCCCGGGACAGATCCCCTCACCGCGGACATTCAGTACTTC.

J is TRBJ1-1 and V is TRBV30; D gene ambiguous. This CDR3 is 11 amino acids long. V was shortened by 4 bases and J by 0 bases, with 3 bases between the two germline ends. The germline V gene has CDR1 GTSNPN and CDR2 SVGIG (reference sequence). CDR3 amino acids: CAWTVNTEAFF. The CDR3 DNA reads as TGTGCCTGGACAGTGAACACTGAAGCTTTCTTT.

The chain recombines TRBV4-1 with TRBJ2-7; 7 nucleotides agree with TRBD1. The CDR3 sequence is 15 residues long. Germline lookup yields CDR1 MGHRA and CDR2 YSYEKL. V dropped 3 bases and J dropped 5; count of bases not matched to a gene: 10. This CDR3 is CASSQPDRARDEQYF. The CDR3 bases are TGCGCCAGCAGCCAGCCAGACAGGGCCAGGGACGAGCAGTACTTC.

This sequence joins TRBV1 and TRBJ1-3. TRBV1 is a known pseudogene. The CDR3 extends over 17 amino acids. CDR3 DNA: TGCACCAGCAGCCAAGATGCGGCGGAAAGCTCTGGAAACACCATATATTTT. Translated, it gives CTSSQDAAESSGNTIYF.

The J gene is TRBJ1-2, the V gene TRBV2; D is possibly TRBD1 (6 bases). CDR1 is SNHLY and CDR2 is FYNNEI in the germline V gene. The CDR3 length is 15 residues. Trimming shortened V by 6 bases and J by 3 bases, and 17 bases separated the two germline ends. The CDR3 sequence is CASRPPRAGDYGYTF. The CDR3 nucleotides read TGTGCCAGCAGACCTCCCCGGGCAGGGGACTATGGCTACACCTTC.

The V and J genes are TRBV7-9 and TRBJ2-3, with 7 bases that match TRBD2. The length of the CDR3 is 16 residues. V lost 2 bases to trimming and J lost 2 bases; unmatched junction nucleotides: 7. Germline V gene sequence: CDR1 SEHNR, CDR2 FQNEAQ (reference sequence). This chain's CDR3 is CASSLISSGTTDTQYF. As DNA, the CDR3 is TGTGCCAGCAGCTTAATCTCTAGCGGAACCACAGATACGCAGTATTTT.

The CDR3 region is CAWSRDSNTEAFF. The CDR3 nucleotides read TGTGCCTGGTCCCGGGACAGCAACACTGAAGCTTTCTTT. The chain recombines TRBV30 with TRBJ1-1, with 7 positions matching TRBD1. The CDR3 consists of 13 residues. Germline V lookup: CDR1 GTSNPN, CDR2 SVGIG (reference sequence). J gave up 2 bases and V 5 bases, and 5 bases lay outside the gene matches.

The chain recombines TRBV4-1 with TRBJ1-6; a weak D match, TRBD1 (5 bases). Trimming left V 6 bases short and J 7 bases short, with 22 bases between. Germline lookup yields CDR1 MGHRA and CDR2 YSYEKL. The CDR3 consists of 17 residues. In nucleotides, the CDR3 is TGCGCCAGCAGTCTAAACGCCGGGGGAACTACGAATTCACCCCTCCACTTT. Translation: CASSLNAGGTTNSPLHF.

The chain carries TRBV12-3 or TRBV12-4 and TRBJ2-1, with D possibly being TRBD1 or TRBD2 (6 bases each). The CDR3 extends over 14 amino acids. The V and J ends lost 6 bases and 5 bases respectively, with 14 bases between them. DNA for the CDR3: TGTGCCAGCAGCCTTGGGGGGCACGACAATGAGCAGTTCTTC. This translates into CASSLGGHDNEQFF.

The J gene is TRBJ2-5, the V gene TRBV7-6; 7 positions agree with TRBD1. Germline assignment: CDR1 SGHVS and CDR2 FNYEAQ. The CDR3 is made up of 13 amino acids. Trimming at V came to 5 bases and at J to 4 bases, leaving 4 bases not matched to a gene. CDR3 DNA sequence: TGTGCCAGCAGCCCGAACAGGGGAGAGACCCAGTACTTC. The encoded protein is CASSPNRGETQYF.

This clonotype was observed once. The chain employs TRBV20-1 and TRBJ2-5, with D possibly TRBD1 on 5 matching bases. CDR1 is DFQATT, CDR2 SNEGSKA, per germline (reference sequence). The CDR3 length is 15 residues. The germline V and J ends were trimmed by 4 bases and 1 base, with 16 bases remaining between them. The CDR3 reads CSAIASSQGQETQYF. The CDR3 DNA sequence: TGCAGTGCTATAGCTTCCTCCCAGGGCCAAGAGACCCAGTACTTC.

In regard to this clonotype: One junction end does not reproduce the germline sequence, and a read error may be involved. This chain uses TRBV3-1 with TRBJ2-7; D might be TRBD2 (5 bases). Germline-derived CDR1 and CDR2 are LGHDT and YNNKEL (reference sequence). The CDR3 has 14 residues. CDR3 region: CAGSLTGSGYEQYF. The CDR3 region has the DNA TGTGCCGGCAGCCTGACCGGAAGCGGCTACGAGCAGTACTTC.

The chain combines TRBV13 with TRBJ2-7; 10 bases align to TRBD1. The CDR3 loop spans 16 amino acids. The V gene end was trimmed by 0 bases and the J gene end by 3 bases; junction bases not matched to a gene: 5. CDR1 and CDR2 from the germline V gene are PRHDT and FYEKMQ (reference sequence). In nucleotides, the CDR3 is TGTGCCAGCAGCTTAGGATCCGGGACAGGGGACTACGAGCAGTACTTC. Translation gives CASSLGSGTGDYEQYF. The complete variable domain, with remaining parts taken from reference TRBV13 and TRBJ2-7, reads AAGVIQSPRHLIKEKRETATLKCYPIPRHDTVYWYQQGPGQDPQFLISFYEKMQSDKGSIPDRFSAQQFSDYHSELNMSSLELGDSALYFCASSLGSGTGDYEQYFGPGTRLTVT.

This chain connects TRBV12-3 or TRBV12-4 to TRBJ2-3, with D tentatively TRBD2 (6 bases). The CDR3 contains 14 residues. Between the trimmed V and J ends, which lost 5 bases and 2 bases, there was a span of 11 bases. The CDR3 protein is CASSLRDSTDTQYF. Written as DNA, the CDR3 is TGTGCCAGCAGTCTCCGGGACTCCACAGATACGCAGTATTTT.

This chain uses TRBV2 with TRBJ1-5; the D gene is possibly TRBD1 (6 bases). The V gene lost 6 bases and the J gene lost 0 bases, with 12 bases spanning the gap. CDR1 is SNHLY and CDR2 is FYNNEI in the germline V gene. The CDR3 contains 15 residues. For the CDR3, the DNA is TGTGCCAGCAGCCGGGACACTTTTAGCAATCAGCCCCAGCATTTT. Translated: CASSRDTFSNQPQHF.

The chain links TRBV27 to TRBJ1-5; the D is unclear. With 0 bases removed from V and 0 bases from J, the gap between germline ends came to 15 bases. CDR1 MNHEY and CDR2 SMNVEV come from the germline V gene (reference sequence). The CDR3 is 18 residues long. The CDR3 DNA follows: TGTGCCAGCAGTTTATCCCGAGGTTCGGGGTATAGCAATCAGCCCCAGCATTTT. As protein: CASSLSRGSGYSNQPQHF.